The next 9 T cell receptor beta chains were all read from a single sample in a study of blood T cell repertoires in COVID-19 (dated by TCRdb to about 2020). The method was the immunoSEQ multiplex PCR assay. TCRdb provides this immuneACCESS table in a form limited to in-frame rearrangements. Some clones are lacking; in checked studies, under half of them reflect an unresolved V gene, and why the rest are absent is not known. Recorded for this sample are 90,000 to 130,000 clones; roughly 88% of them occurred a single time. In total, the top ten clones hold 2% to 2.5% of the sample. The sample consisted of peripheral blood. The receptors were gathered from a human donor in a cohort sampled during active COVID-19.

This clone was observed at least ten times. This sequence joins TRBV30 and TRBJ1-2, with 9 bases fitting TRBD1. CDR1 and CDR2 from the germline V gene are GTSNPN and SVGIG (reference sequence). The V gene end was trimmed by 0 bases and the J gene end by 8 bases; junction bases not matched to a gene: 7. This CDR3 has 14 residues. CDR3 sequence (DNA): TGTGCCTGGAGTGTCCGACAGGGGGAAAAAGGCTACACCTTC. Its translation is CAWSVRQGEKGYTF.

The V and J genes are TRBV28 and TRBJ2-4, with D possibly being TRBD2 (7 bases). Deletions cut 5 bases from V and 0 bases from J, with 14 bases between. CDR3 length: 16 amino acids. The germline gives CDR1 MDHEN, CDR2 SYDVKM. This CDR3 is CASSPFGGLAKNIQYF. The CDR3 DNA reads TGTGCCAGCAGTCCGTTCGGGGGGCTAGCCAAAAACATTCAGTACTTC. Filled out from reference TRBV28 and TRBJ2-4, the complete variable domain reads DVKVTQSSRYLVKRTGEKVFLECVQDMDHENMFWYRQDPGLGLRLIYFSYDVKMKEKGDIPEGYSVSREKKERFSLILESASTNQTSMYLCASSPFGGLAKNIQYFGAGTRLSVL.

The rearrangement joins TRBV5-1 to TRBJ2-7, with 7 bases that match TRBD1. Looked up from germline, CDR1 is SGHRS and CDR2 is YFSETQ. V lost 5 bases to trimming and J lost 3 bases; unmatched junction nucleotides: 2. The CDR3 loop spans 12 amino acids. This CDR3 reads CASSPGGYEQYF. Written as DNA, the CDR3 is TGCGCCAGCAGTCCAGGGGGCTACGAGCAGTACTTC.

As regards this clone: This sample also contains other DNA sequences that code for the same CDR3. V gene TRBV5-1 combines with J gene TRBJ2-2; 8 nucleotides align to TRBD1. The germline V gene has CDR1 SGHRS and CDR2 YFSETQ. The CDR3 covers 16 residues. V shed 0 bases and J 1 base; nucleotides not matched to a gene: 2. This CDR3 reads CASSLEGQGNTGELFF. The CDR3 region has the DNA TGCGCCAGCAGCTTGGAAGGACAGGGGAACACCGGGGAGCTGTTTTTT.

The chain combines TRBV5-5 with TRBJ2-5, with D perhaps TRBD1 (5 bases). Germline V CDR1 and CDR2: SGHKS, YYEKEE (reference sequence). V was clipped by 0 bases and J by 4 bases, with 16 bases between them. The CDR3 has 16 residues. CDR3 DNA sequence: TGTGCCAGCAGCTTGGCGCCGAGACCTCAGGGAGAGACCCAGTACTTC. As protein: CASSLAPRPQGETQYF.

The chain joins TRBV21-1 to TRBJ2-3; the listed D gene, TRBD2, was not tested against the DNA. TRBV21-1 is given as a pseudogene. This CDR3 comprises 15 residues. CDR3 loop: CASSKAEGLTDTQYF. In DNA form, the CDR3 reads TGTGCCAGCAGCAAAGCGGAGGGACTCACAGATACGCAGTATTTT.

The chain uses TRBV2 and TRBJ1-6; tentative D call: TRBD1 (6 bases). CDR1 and CDR2 (germline): SNHLY, FYNNEI. V was clipped by 7 bases and J by 10 bases, with 17 bases between them. The CDR3 extends over 14 amino acids. This CDR3 reads CASNQQGRSSPLHF. The CDR3 nucleotides are TGTGCCAGCAACCAACAGGGAAGGTCATCACCCCTCCACTTT.

The chain employs TRBV5-1 and TRBJ1-2; the D is unclear. There are 16 residues in the CDR3. V was pared by 0 bases and J by 4 bases, with 16 bases between. The germline V gene has CDR1 SGHRS and CDR2 YFSETQ. The CDR3 is CASSLESGTGTYGYTF. CDR3 nucleotides: TGCGCCAGCAGCTTGGAATCAGGCACTGGAACCTATGGCTACACCTTC.

This clone was picked up one time. The chain has TRBV2 and TRBJ1-5; tentatively, D is TRBD1 (5 bases). V lost 1 base, J lost 1 base, and 14 bases lay in between. Germline CDR1 is SNHLY and CDR2 is FYNNEI. The CDR3 extends over 17 amino acids. CDR3 loop: CASSEVMQGLSNQPQHF. For the CDR3, the DNA is TGTGCCAGCAGTGAAGTGATGCAGGGTTTAAGCAATCAGCCCCAGCATTTT.